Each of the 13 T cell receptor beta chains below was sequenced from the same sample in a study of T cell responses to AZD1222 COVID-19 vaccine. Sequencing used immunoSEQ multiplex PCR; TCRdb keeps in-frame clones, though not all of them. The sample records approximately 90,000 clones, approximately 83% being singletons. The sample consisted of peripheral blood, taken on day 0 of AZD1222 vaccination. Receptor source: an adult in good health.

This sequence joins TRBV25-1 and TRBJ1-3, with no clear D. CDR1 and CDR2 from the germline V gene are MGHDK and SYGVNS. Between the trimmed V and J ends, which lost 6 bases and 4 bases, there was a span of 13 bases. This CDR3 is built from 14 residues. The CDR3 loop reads CASRAEAFGNTIYF. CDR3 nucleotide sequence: TGTGCCAGCAGGGCGGAGGCGTTCGGAAACACCATATATTTT.

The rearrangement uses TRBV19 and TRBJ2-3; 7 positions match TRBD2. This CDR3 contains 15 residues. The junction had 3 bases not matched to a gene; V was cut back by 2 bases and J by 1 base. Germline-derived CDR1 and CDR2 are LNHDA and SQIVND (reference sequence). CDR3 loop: CASSIRAGGTDTQYF. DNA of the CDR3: TGTGCCAGTAGTATAAGGGCGGGAGGCACAGATACGCAGTATTTT.

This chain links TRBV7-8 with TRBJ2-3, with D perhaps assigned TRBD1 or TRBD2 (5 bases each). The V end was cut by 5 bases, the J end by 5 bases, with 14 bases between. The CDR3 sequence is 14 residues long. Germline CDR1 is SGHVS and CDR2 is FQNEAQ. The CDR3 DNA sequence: TGTGCCAGCAGCCGAGGGGCAGGCAGAGATACGCAGTATTTT. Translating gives CASSRGAGRDTQYF.

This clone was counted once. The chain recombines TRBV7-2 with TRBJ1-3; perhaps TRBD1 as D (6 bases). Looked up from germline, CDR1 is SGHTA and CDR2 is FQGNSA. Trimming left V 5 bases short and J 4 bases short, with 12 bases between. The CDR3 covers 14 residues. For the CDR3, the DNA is TGTGCCAGCAGCACAGGGTCAACAGGAAACACCATATATTTT. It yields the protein CASSTGSTGNTIYF.

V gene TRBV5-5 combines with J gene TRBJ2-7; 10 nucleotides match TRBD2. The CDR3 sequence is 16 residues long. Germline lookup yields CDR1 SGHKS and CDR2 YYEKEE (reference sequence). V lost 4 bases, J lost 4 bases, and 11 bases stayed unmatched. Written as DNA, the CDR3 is TGTGCCAGCAGCCCCAATTCCGGGACTAGCGCTTACGAGCAGTACTTC. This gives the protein CASSPNSGTSAYEQYF.

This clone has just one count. CDR3 protein: CASSHPGTAADGYTF. Written as DNA, the CDR3 is TGTGCCAGCAGCCACCCCGGGACAGCCGCGGATGGCTACACCTTC. This chain uses TRBV4-2 with TRBJ1-2, with TRBD1 matching over 7 bases. This CDR3 contains 15 residues. The V and J ends lost 3 bases and 6 bases, in that order; junction bases with no gene match: 10. CDR1 and CDR2 (germline): LGHNA, YNFKEQ.

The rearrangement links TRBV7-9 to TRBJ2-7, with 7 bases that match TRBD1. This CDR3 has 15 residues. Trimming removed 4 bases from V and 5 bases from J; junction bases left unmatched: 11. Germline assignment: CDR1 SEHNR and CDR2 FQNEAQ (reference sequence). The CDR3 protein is CASSSMTGNKNEQYF. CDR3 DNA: TGTGCCAGCAGCTCAATGACAGGGAACAAGAACGAGCAGTACTTC. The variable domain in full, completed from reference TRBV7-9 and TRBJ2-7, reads DTGVSQNPRHKITKRGQNVTFRCDPISEHNRLYWYRQTLGQGPEFLTYFQNEAQLEKSRLLSDRFSAERPKGSFSTLEIQRTEQGDSAMYLCASSSMTGNKNEQYFGPGTRLTVT.

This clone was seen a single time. CDR3 nucleotides: TGTGCCAGCAGATCCACAGATACGCAGTATTTT. Its translation is CASRSTDTQYF. The rearrangement links TRBV25-1 to TRBJ2-3; no definite D call. Trimming cost V 6 bases and J 2 bases, with 3 bases left between them. The CDR3 runs 11 residues. The germline CDR1 and CDR2 sequences are MGHDK and SYGVNS.

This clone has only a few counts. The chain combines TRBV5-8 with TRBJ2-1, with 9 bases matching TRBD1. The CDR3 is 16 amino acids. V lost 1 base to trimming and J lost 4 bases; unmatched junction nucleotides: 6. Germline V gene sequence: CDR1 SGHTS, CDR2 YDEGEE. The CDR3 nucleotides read TGTGCCAGCAGCTTGATTGGGACAGGGAGATACAATGAGCAGTTCTTC. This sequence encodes CASSLIGTGRYNEQFF.

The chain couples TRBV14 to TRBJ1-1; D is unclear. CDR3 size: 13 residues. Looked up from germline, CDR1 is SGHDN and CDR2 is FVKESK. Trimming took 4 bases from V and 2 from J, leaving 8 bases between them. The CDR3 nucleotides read TGTGCCAGCAGCCTAGAACTTAACACTGAAGCTTTCTTT. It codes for CASSLELNTEAFF.

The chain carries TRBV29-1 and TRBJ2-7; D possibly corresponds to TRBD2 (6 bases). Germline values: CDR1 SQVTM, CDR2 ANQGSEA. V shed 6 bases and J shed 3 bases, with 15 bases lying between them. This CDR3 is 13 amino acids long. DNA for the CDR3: TGCAGCGTAAGCCGGGACTTAAACTACGAGCAGTACTTC. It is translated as CSVSRDLNYEQYF.

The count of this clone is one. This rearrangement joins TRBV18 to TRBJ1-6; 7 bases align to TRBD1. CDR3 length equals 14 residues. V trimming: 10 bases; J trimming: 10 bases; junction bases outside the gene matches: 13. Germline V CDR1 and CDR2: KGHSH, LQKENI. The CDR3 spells CATHDRDRGSPLHF. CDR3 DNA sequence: TGTGCCACCCACGACAGGGATCGAGGGTCACCCCTCCACTTT.

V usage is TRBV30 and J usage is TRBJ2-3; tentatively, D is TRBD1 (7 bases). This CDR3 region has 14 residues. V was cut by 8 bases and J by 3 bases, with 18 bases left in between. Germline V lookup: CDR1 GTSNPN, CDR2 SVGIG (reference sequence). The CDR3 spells CATGGGYGTDTQYF. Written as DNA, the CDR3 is TGTGCCACTGGAGGGGGCTACGGGACAGATACGCAGTATTTT.